This record covers a single T cell receptor (beta chain). Its matching antigen is unknown. The record originates from a study of CD8+ T cells in alopecia areata. The overall study: Treated patients were given 5 to 10 mg oral tofacitinib twice daily.

General observations from the study: Lesional scalp displayed greater clonality than normal scalp, most notably in alopecia totalis/universalis.

Extracted from the samples, RNA was reverse transcribed into cDNA to serve as the sequencing template. Sequencing was performed with immunoSEQ multiplex PCR; in TCRdb, only in-frame clones are kept and a portion is missing. The sample holds 110,000 to 150,000 clones, approximately 50% seen once. The source is a human donor with alopecia areata. The specimen comprised CD4+ T cells sorted from blood, sampled at week 0.

CDR3 bases: TGCAGCGTTGAATTAAGATTGGTGGACACTGAAGCTTTCTTT. It encodes CSVELRLVDTEAFF. The genes are TRBV29-1 and TRBJ1-1; D is uncertain. Trimming cost V 2 bases and J 3 bases, with 13 bases left between them. Germline V lookup: CDR1 SQVTM, CDR2 ANQGSEA. The CDR3 consists of 14 residues.